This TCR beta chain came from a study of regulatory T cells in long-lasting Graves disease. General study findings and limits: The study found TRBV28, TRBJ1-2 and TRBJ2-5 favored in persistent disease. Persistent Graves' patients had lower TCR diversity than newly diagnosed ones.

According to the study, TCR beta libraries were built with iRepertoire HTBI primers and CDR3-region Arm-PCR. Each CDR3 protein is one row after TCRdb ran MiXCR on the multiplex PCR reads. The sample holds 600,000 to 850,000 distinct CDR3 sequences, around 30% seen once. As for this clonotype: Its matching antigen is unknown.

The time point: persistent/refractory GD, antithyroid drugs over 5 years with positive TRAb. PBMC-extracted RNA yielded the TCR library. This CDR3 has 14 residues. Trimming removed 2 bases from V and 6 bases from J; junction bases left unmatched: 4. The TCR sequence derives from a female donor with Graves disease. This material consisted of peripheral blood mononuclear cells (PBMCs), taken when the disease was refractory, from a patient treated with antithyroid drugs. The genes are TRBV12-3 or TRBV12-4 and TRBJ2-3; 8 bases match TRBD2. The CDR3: CASSLRRGRDTQYF. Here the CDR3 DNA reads TGTGCCAGCAGTTTAAGGCGCGGGAGGGATACGCAGTATTTT.